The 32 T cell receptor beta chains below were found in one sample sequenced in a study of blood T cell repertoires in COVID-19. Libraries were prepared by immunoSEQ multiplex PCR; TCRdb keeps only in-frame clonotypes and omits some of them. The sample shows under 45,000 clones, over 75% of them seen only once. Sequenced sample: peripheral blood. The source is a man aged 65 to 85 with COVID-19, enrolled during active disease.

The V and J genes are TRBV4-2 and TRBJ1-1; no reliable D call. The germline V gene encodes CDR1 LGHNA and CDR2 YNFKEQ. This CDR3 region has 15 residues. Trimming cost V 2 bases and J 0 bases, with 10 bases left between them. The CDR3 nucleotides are TGTGCCAGCAGCCAATCACAGCAGATGAACACTGAAGCTTTCTTT. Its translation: CASSQSQQMNTEAFF.

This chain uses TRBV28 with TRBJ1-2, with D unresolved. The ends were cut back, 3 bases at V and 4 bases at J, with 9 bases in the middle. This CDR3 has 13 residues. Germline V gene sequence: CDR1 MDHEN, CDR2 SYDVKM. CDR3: CASSLGSTYGYTF. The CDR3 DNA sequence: TGTGCCAGCAGTTTGGGCAGCACCTATGGCTACACCTTC.

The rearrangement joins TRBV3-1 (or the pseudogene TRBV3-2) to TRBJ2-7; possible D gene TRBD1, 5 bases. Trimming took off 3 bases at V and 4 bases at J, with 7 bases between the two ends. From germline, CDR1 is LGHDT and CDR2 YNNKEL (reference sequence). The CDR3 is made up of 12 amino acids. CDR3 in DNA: TGTGCCAGCAGCCAGTACAGGTACGAGCAGTACTTC. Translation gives CASSQYRYEQYF.

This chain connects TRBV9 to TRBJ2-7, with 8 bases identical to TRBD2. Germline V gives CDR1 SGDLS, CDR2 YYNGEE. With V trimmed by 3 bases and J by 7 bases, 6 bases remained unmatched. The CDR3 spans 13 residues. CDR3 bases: TGTGCCAGCAGCGCCGGACTAGCCGGGGAGCAGTACTTC. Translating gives CASSAGLAGEQYF.

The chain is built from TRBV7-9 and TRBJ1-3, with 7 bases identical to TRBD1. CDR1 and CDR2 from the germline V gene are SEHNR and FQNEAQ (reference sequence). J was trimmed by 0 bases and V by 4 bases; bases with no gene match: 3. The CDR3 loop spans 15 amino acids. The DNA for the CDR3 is TGTGCCAGCAGCTCGGGACAGCTCTCTGGAAACACCATATATTTT. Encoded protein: CASSSGQLSGNTIYF.

In DNA, the CDR3 is TGTGCCAGTACCGGGACTAGCGGGAGTAGAATGAAACATACGCAGTATTTT. This sequence encodes CASTGTSGSRMKHTQYF. The genes are TRBV19 and TRBJ2-3, with 14 bases aligning to TRBD2. The V and J ends lost 7 bases and 7 bases, in that order; junction bases with no gene match: 13. Germline V gene data show CDR1 as LNHDA and CDR2 as SQIVND (reference sequence). This CDR3 contains 17 residues.

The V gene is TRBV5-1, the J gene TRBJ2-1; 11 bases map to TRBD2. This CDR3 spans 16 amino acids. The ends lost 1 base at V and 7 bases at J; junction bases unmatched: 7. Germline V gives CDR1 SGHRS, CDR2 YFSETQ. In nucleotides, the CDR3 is TGCGCCAGCAGCTTGATGCCTAGCGGGGGGACGAATGAGCAGTTCTTC. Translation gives CASSLMPSGGTNEQFF.

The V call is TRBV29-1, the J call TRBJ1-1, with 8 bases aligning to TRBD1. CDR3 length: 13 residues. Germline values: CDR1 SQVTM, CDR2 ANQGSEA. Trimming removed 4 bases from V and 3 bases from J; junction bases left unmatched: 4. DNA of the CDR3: TGCAGCGTTGCCAACAGGGGGGACACTGAAGCTTTCTTT. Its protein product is CSVANRGDTEAFF.

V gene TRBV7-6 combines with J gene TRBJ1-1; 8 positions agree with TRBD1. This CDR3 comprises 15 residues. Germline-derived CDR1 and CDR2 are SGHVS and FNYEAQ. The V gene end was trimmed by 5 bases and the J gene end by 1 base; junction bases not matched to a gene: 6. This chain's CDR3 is CASSQMTGANTEAFF. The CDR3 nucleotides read TGTGCCAGCAGCCAGATGACAGGGGCGAACACTGAAGCTTTCTTT. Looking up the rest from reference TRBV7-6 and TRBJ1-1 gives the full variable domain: GAGVSQSPRYKVTKRGQDVALRCDPISGHVSLYWYRQALGQGPEFLTYFNYEAQQDKSGLPNDRFSAERPEGSISTLTIQRTEQRDSAMYRCASSQMTGANTEAFFGQGTRLTVV.

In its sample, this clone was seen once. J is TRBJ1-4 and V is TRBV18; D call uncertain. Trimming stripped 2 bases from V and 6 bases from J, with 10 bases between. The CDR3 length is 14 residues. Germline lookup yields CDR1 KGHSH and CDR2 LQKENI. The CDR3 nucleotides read TGTGCCAGCTCACCAGAGGTGTTCGATGAAAAACTGTTTTTT. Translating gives CASSPEVFDEKLFF.

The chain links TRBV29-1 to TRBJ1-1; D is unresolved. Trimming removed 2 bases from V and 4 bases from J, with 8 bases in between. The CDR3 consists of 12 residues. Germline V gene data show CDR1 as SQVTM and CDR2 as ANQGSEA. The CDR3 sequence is CSVEFLSTEAFF. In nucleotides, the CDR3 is TGCAGCGTTGAATTCCTAAGCACTGAAGCTTTCTTT.

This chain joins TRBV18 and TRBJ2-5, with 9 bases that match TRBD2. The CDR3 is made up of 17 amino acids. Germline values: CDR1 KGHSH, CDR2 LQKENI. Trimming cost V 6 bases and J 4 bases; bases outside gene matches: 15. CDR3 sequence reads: CASSSGEVAGARETQYF. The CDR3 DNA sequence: TGTGCCAGCTCCTCCGGGGAGGTAGCGGGAGCTCGAGAGACCCAGTACTTC.

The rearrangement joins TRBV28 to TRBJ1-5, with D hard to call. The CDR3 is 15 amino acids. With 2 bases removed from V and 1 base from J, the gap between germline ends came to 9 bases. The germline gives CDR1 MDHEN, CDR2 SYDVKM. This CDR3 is CASSLGRPSNQPQHF. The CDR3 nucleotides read TGTGCCAGCAGTTTAGGGCGACCGAGCAATCAGCCCCAGCATTTT.

The CDR3 DNA sequence: TGTGCCAGCAGCCAATTAGTGACCTACAATGAGCAGTTCTTC. It yields the protein CASSQLVTYNEQFF. The V call is TRBV14, the J call TRBJ2-1; D gene uncertain. The CDR3 is 14 residues long. Trimming stripped 2 bases from V and 2 bases from J, with 7 bases between. Germline V lookup: CDR1 SGHDN, CDR2 FVKESK.

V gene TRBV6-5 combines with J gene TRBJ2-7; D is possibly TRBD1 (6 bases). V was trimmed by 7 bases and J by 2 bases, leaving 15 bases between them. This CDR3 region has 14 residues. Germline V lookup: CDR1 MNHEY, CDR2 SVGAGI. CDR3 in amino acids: CASIRDTTTYEQYF. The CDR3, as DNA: TGTGCCAGCATTCGGGACACCACGACCTACGAGCAGTACTTC.

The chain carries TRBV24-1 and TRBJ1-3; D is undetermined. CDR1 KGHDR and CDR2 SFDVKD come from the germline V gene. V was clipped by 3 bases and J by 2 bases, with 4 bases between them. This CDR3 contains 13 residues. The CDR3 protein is CATSDAPGNTIYF. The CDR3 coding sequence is TGTGCCACCAGTGATGCGCCTGGAAACACCATATATTTT.

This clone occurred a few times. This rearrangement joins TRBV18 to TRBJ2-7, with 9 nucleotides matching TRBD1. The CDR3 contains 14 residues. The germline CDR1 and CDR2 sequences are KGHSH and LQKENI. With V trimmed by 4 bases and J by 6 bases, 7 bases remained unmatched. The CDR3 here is CASSRRTGDGEQYF. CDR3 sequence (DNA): TGTGCCAGCTCACGGCGGACAGGGGATGGCGAGCAGTACTTC.

CDR3 in DNA: TGTGCCAGCAGTGGGGGGACATACGAGAGCAATCAGCCCCAGCATTTT. This encodes CASSGGTYESNQPQHF. The chain joins TRBV6-1 to TRBJ1-5; D possibly corresponds to TRBD1 (6 bases). The CDR3 is made up of 16 amino acids. The V end lost 4 bases, the J end lost 1 base, and 14 bases lay between the germline ends. Looked up from germline, CDR1 is MNHNS and CDR2 is SASEGT.

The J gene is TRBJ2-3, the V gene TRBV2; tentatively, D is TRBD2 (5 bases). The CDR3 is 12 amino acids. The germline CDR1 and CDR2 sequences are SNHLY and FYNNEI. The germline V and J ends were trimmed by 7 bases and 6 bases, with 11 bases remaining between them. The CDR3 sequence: CASKREGDTQYF. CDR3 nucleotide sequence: TGTGCCAGCAAGAGGGAAGGGGATACGCAGTATTTT. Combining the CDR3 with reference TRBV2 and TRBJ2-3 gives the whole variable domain EPEVTQTPSHQVTQMGQEVILRCVPISNHLYFYWYRQILGQKVEFLVSFYNNEISEKSEIFDDQFSVERPDGSNFTLKIRSTKLEDSAMYFCASKREGDTQYFGPGTRLTVL.

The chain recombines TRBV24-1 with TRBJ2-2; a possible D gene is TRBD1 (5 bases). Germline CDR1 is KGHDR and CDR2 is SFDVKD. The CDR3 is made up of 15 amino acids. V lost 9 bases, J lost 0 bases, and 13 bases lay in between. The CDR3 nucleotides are TGTGCCACCCCCGACAGCGCTGCGAACACCGGGGAGCTGTTTTTT. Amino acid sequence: CATPDSAANTGELFF.

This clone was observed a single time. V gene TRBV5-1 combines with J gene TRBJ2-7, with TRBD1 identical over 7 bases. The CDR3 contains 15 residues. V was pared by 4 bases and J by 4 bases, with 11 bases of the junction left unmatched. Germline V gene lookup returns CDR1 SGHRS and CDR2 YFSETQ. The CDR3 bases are TGCGCCAGCAGCCCTATTAAAGGGACAGTATACGAGCAGTACTTC. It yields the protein CASSPIKGTVYEQYF.

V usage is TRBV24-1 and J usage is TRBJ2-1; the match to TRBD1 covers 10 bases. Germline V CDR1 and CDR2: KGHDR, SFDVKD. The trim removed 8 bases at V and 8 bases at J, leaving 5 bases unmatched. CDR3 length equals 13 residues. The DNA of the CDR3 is TGTGCCACCAAGAAGGGGACAGGGGATGAGCAGTTCTTC. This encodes CATKKGTGDEQFF.

CDR3 amino acids: CASSPMEGRGSGANVLTF. DNA for the CDR3: TGTGCCAGCTCACCAATGGAGGGTCGGGGATCTGGGGCCAACGTCCTGACTTTC. The gene calls are TRBV18 and TRBJ2-6, with a tentative D call TRBD2 (6 bases). The V and J ends lost 2 bases and 1 base respectively, with 15 bases between them. The CDR3 runs to 18 residues. CDR1 is KGHSH and CDR2 is LQKENI in the germline V gene.

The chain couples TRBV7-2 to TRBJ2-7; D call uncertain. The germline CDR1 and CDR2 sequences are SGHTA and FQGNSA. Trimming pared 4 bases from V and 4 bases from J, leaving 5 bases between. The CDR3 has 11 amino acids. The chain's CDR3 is CASSSLYEQYF. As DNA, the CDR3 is TGTGCCAGCAGCTCCCTATACGAGCAGTACTTC.

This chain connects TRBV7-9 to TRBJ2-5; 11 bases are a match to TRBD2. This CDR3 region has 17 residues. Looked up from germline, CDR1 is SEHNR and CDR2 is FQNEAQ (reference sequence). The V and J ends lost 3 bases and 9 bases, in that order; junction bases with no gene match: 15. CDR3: CASSFFQEGIAGGAQYF. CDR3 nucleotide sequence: TGTGCCAGCAGCTTTTTTCAGGAGGGTATAGCGGGAGGGGCCCAGTACTTC.

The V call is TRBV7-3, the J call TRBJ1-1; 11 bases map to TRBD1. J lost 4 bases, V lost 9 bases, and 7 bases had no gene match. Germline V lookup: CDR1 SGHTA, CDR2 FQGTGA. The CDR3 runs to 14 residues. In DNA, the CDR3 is TGTGCCAGTTCGGCCGGGACAGGGGGCACTGAAGCTTTCTTT. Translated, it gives CASSAGTGGTEAFF.

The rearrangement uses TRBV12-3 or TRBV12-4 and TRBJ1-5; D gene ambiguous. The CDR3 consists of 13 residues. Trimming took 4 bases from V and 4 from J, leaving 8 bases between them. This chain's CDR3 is CASSSGRNQPQHF. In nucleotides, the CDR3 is TGTGCCAGCAGTTCCGGTCGAAATCAGCCCCAGCATTTT.

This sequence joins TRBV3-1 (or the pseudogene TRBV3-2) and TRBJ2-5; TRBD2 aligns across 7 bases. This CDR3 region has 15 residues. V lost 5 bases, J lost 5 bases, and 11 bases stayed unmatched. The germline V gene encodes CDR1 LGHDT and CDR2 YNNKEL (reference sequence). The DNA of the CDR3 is TGTGCCAGCAGCGCCTCCGGCGGGAGTCAGGAGACCCAGTACTTC. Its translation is CASSASGGSQETQYF.

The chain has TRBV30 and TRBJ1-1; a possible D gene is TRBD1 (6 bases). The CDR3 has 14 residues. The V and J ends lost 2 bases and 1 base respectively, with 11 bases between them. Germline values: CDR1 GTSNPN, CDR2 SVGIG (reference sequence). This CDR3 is CAWSWDTKNTEAFF. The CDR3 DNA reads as TGTGCCTGGAGTTGGGACACCAAGAACACTGAAGCTTTCTTT.

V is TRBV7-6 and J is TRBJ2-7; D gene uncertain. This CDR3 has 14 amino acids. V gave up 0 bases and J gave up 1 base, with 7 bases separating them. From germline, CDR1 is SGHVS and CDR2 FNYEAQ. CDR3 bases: TGTGCCAGCAGCTTAGCTGGTAGTTCCTACGAGCAGTACTTC. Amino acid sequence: CASSLAGSSYEQYF.

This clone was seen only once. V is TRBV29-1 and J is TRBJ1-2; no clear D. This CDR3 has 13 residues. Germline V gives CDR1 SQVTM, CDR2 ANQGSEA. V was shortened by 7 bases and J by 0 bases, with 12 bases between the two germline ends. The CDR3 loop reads CSALGQSNYGYTF. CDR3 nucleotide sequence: TGCAGCGCCCTTGGGCAGTCTAACTATGGCTACACCTTC.

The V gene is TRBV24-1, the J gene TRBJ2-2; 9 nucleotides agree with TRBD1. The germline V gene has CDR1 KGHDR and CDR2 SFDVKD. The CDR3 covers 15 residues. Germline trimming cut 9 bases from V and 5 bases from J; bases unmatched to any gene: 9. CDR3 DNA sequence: TGTGCCACCGGAGCGGGACAGGGTCGTACCGGGGAGCTGTTTTTT. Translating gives CATGAGQGRTGELFF.